The 20 T cell receptor beta chains listed next were all sequenced from one sample in a study of T-cell reconstitution after alpha-beta-depleted transplantation in children. A library of TCRbeta sequences, prepared with unique molecular identifiers, was generated. Using its own MiXCR run on the PCR reads, TCRdb lists one record per CDR3 protein. The sample records hundreds of thousands of distinct CDR3 sequences, under 12% being singletons. The sample consisted of PBMCs from the stem cell graft donor, taken from the stem cell graft. The receptors were sampled from a human donor who donated a stem cell graft to a child with acute myeloid leukemia.

This clonotype has at least ten counts. This chain uses TRBV7-2 with TRBJ2-4; 7 nucleotides match TRBD1. The trim removed 5 bases at V and 9 bases at J, leaving 10 bases unmatched. The CDR3 is 14 residues long. Germline CDR1 is SGHTA and CDR2 is FQGNSA. The CDR3 is CASSPGGQAGIQYF. The CDR3 coding sequence is TGTGCCAGCAGCCCAGGTGGACAGGCCGGCATTCAGTACTTC.

This clonotype was observed at least ten times. J is TRBJ2-3 and V is TRBV7-2; D is perhaps TRBD2 (6 bases). Trimming stripped 5 bases from V and 1 base from J, with 13 bases between. The germline V gene encodes CDR1 SGHTA and CDR2 FQGNSA. The CDR3 has 15 amino acids. The CDR3 DNA sequence: TGTGCCAGCAGCCCTGGGGGGAAACGCACAGATACGCAGTATTTT. Its translation is CASSPGGKRTDTQYF.

The chain is built from TRBV15 and TRBJ2-7; the match to TRBD1 covers 8 bases. V dropped 1 base and J dropped 2; count of bases not matched to a gene: 7. This CDR3 spans 16 amino acids. Germline V gene lookup returns CDR1 LNHNV and CDR2 YYDKDF (reference sequence). The CDR3 sequence: CATSRGTGTGTYEQYF. CDR3 DNA: TGTGCCACCAGCAGAGGAACCGGGACAGGAACCTACGAGCAGTACTTC.

This chain uses TRBV4-3 with TRBJ2-7, with D hard to call. CDR3 length: 16 residues. Trimming left V 0 bases short and J 9 bases short, with 21 bases between. CDR1 and CDR2 (germline): LGHNA, YSLEER. CDR3 sequence reads: CASSQDGNLNNLGQYF. As DNA, the CDR3 is TGCGCCAGCAGCCAAGATGGGAACCTGAATAACCTCGGGCAGTACTTC.

This clonotype occurred a few times. The chain employs TRBV6-2 or TRBV6-3 and TRBJ2-7; 9 bases map to TRBD2. Germline loops: CDR1 MNHEY, CDR2 SVGEGT. With 6 bases clipped from V and 5 bases from J, the junction kept 11 bases outside the gene matches. The CDR3 is 15 amino acids. CDR3 protein: CASRNGGGRAHEQYF. For the CDR3, the DNA is TGTGCCAGCAGAAACGGTGGCGGGAGGGCCCACGAGCAGTACTTC.

In its sample, this clonotype was seen a few times. The chain links TRBV5-1 to TRBJ2-3; possible D gene TRBD2, 6 bases. The CDR3 is made up of 17 amino acids. V lost 4 bases, J lost 3 bases, and 21 bases lay in between. Germline-derived CDR1 and CDR2 are SGHRS and YFSETQ. This CDR3 is CASSATSASIGTDTQYF. The CDR3, as DNA: TGCGCCAGCAGCGCGACTAGTGCGAGCATAGGGACAGATACGCAGTATTTT.

There are many counts of this clonotype. The V gene is TRBV5-1, the J gene TRBJ2-1; a possible D gene is TRBD1 (6 bases). V shed 0 bases and J shed 6 bases, with 7 bases lying between them. The CDR3 runs 13 residues. Germline CDR1 is SGHRS and CDR2 is YFSETQ. Written as DNA, the CDR3 is TGCGCCAGCAGCTTGGCAGGGGTCAATGAGCAGTTCTTC. Translation gives CASSLAGVNEQFF.

The chain combines TRBV15 with TRBJ2-5; 7 bases line up with TRBD1. V lost 6 bases and J lost 4; bases outside the gene matches: 11. The CDR3 is made up of 15 amino acids. CDR1 and CDR2 (germline): LNHNV, YYDKDF (reference sequence). CDR3: CATSTITGAGETQYF. As DNA, the CDR3 is TGTGCCACCAGTACCATCACAGGGGCAGGAGAGACCCAGTACTTC. Complete variable domain (other parts from reference TRBV15 and TRBJ2-5): DAMVIQNPRYQVTQFGKPVTLSCSQTLNHNVMYWYQQKSSQAPKLLFHYYDKDFNNEADTPDNFQSRRPNTSFCFLDIRSPGLGDTAMYLCATSTITGAGETQYFGPGTRLLVL.

This clonotype was seen a few times. The CDR3 here is CASRISSAYGYTF. The CDR3 DNA sequence: TGTGCCAGCAGGATTTCCTCGGCGTATGGCTACACCTTC. The J gene is TRBJ1-2, the V gene TRBV12-3 or TRBV12-4; D is uncertain. With 6 bases removed from V and 5 bases from J, the gap between germline ends came to 13 bases. This CDR3 spans 13 amino acids.

This clonotype was observed many times. The chain is built from TRBV7-3 and TRBJ2-2, with D perhaps matching TRBD1 or TRBD2 (5 bases each). This CDR3 contains 15 residues. Germline V gives CDR1 SGHTA, CDR2 FQGTGA. V was clipped by 5 bases and J by 0 bases, with 10 bases between them. The CDR3, as DNA: TGTGCCAGCAGCCTCCAGGGACCGAACACCGGGGAGCTGTTTTTT. Translated, it gives CASSLQGPNTGELFF.

This clonotype was recorded a few times. This sequence joins TRBV5-1 and TRBJ2-7; a weak D match, TRBD1 (6 bases). V dropped 4 bases and J dropped 0 bases, with 14 bases sitting between them. This CDR3 comprises 15 residues. CDR1 and CDR2 from the germline V gene are SGHRS and YFSETQ. The CDR3 DNA reads as TGCGCCAGCAGCCCTTTACAGGGACCCTCCTACGAGCAGTACTTC. The encoded protein is CASSPLQGPSYEQYF.

The chain has TRBV20-1 and TRBJ2-1; 11 nucleotides line up with TRBD2. The germline V gene has CDR1 DFQATT and CDR2 SNEGSKA (reference sequence). Trimming took 8 bases from V and 5 from J; bases not matched to a gene: 14. CDR3 length: 16 amino acids. CDR3 loop: CSPLGLAGGIDNEQFF. CDR3 DNA: TGCAGTCCCTTGGGCCTAGCGGGGGGAATAGACAATGAGCAGTTCTTC.

The chain recombines TRBV7-8 with TRBJ1-2, with D uncertain. Trimming removed 0 bases from V and 2 bases from J, with 7 bases in between. Germline values: CDR1 SGHVS, CDR2 FQNEAQ. The CDR3 is 14 amino acids. CDR3 loop: CASSLARVNYGYTF. The CDR3, as DNA: TGTGCCAGCAGCTTAGCACGGGTCAACTATGGCTACACCTTC. The full variable domain, in which reference TRBV7-8 and TRBJ1-2 provide the parts outside the CDR3, is GAGVSQSPRYKVAKRGQDVALRCDPISGHVSLFWYQQALGQGPEFLTYFQNEAQLDKSGLPSDRFFAERPEGSVSTLKIQRTQQEDSAVYLCASSLARVNYGYTFGSGTRLTVV.

The rearrangement joins TRBV12-3 or TRBV12-4 to TRBJ2-7; a possible D gene is TRBD1 (7 bases). The length of the CDR3 is 14 residues. With 6 bases removed from V and 8 bases from J, the gap between germline ends came to 20 bases. CDR3 nucleotide sequence: TGTGCCAGCAGCCGTAACAGGGGAGGCCCACAGCAGTACTTC. This encodes CASSRNRGGPQQYF.

Concerning this clonotype itself: An end of the junction does not agree with germline; a read error may underlie this. This chain joins TRBV27 and TRBJ1-1; no reliable D call. Per the germline V gene, CDR1 is MNHEY and CDR2 is SMNVEV (reference sequence). The CDR3 is 13 amino acids. The CDR3 sequence is CASSFLDGTQAFF. CDR3 DNA sequence: TGTGCCAGCAGTTTCTTAGATGGCACTCAAGCTTTCTTT.

This clonotype was seen a few times. This chain connects TRBV20-1 to TRBJ1-2; possibly TRBD1 for D (6 bases). CDR3 size: 14 residues. Trimming cost V 6 bases and J 4 bases, with 18 bases left between them. The V gene's germline CDR1 is DFQATT and CDR2 SNEGSKA (reference sequence). CDR3 DNA sequence: TGCAGTGCCCACCGACAGGAAGAATCCTATGGCTACACCTTC. It is translated as CSAHRQEESYGYTF.

This clonotype came up many times. The chain uses TRBV20-1 and TRBJ1-1; tentative D call: TRBD1 (5 bases). The CDR3 is made up of 15 amino acids. Germline V gene lookup returns CDR1 DFQATT and CDR2 SNEGSKA (reference sequence). Trimming cost V 0 bases and J 3 bases, with 14 bases left between them. Here the CDR3 DNA reads TGCAGTGCTAGAGACTGGACATTGGGGGACACTGAAGCTTTCTTT. This sequence encodes CSARDWTLGDTEAFF.

This clonotype was detected many times. The chain carries TRBV6-1 and TRBJ2-7; 7 positions agree with TRBD1. This CDR3 contains 16 residues. The germline V gene has CDR1 MNHNS and CDR2 SASEGT. V shed 9 bases and J 0 bases; nucleotides not matched to a gene: 14. The CDR3 DNA reads TGTGCCAGTCGAGATTTAGGGGGCTCAAGCTCCTACGAGCAGTACTTC. Its translation is CASRDLGGSSSYEQYF.

The CDR3, as DNA: TGTGCCTGGAGCAAGAGTAATGGAAACACCATATATTTT. Residues: CAWSKSNGNTIYF. This sequence joins TRBV30 and TRBJ1-3, with D uncertain. The CDR3 extends over 13 amino acids. Germline values: CDR1 GTSNPN, CDR2 SVGIG (reference sequence). Trimming stripped 3 bases from V and 3 bases from J, with 9 bases between.

This clonotype has ten or more counts. The CDR3 loop is CSASLGGSYSYEQYF. CDR3 coding DNA: TGCAGTGCTAGTCTTGGTGGCAGCTACTCCTACGAGCAGTACTTC. V usage is TRBV20-1 and J usage is TRBJ2-7; D not resolved. Germline values: CDR1 DFQATT, CDR2 SNEGSKA (reference sequence). V dropped 3 bases and J dropped 0 bases, with 15 bases sitting between them. This CDR3 has 15 residues.